A single sample is the source of the 16 T cell receptor beta chains below, sequenced in a study of OX40 agonist ivuxolimab in advanced cancers. Sequencing used immunoSEQ multiplex PCR; TCRdb keeps in-frame clones, though not all of them. The sample lists about 91,000 clones, under 90% occurring once. The sample was CD4+ or CD8+ T cells sorted from blood, taken in a trial of the OX40 agonist ivuxolimab. Every receptor here comes from an adult with an advanced solid tumor such as melanoma, head and neck, liver or kidney cancer.

Only one count was recorded for this clone. As DNA, the CDR3 is TGTGCCAGCAGGTGGACAGGGGAGGGGAAGTATGGCTACACCTTC. Translating gives CASRWTGEGKYGYTF. This rearrangement joins TRBV6-1 to TRBJ1-2, with 9 bases that match TRBD1. The CDR3 loop spans 15 amino acids. V lost 6 bases, J lost 5 bases, and 10 bases stayed unmatched. Germline CDR1 is MNHNS and CDR2 is SASEGT.

V usage is TRBV28 and J usage is TRBJ1-3; 10 positions agree with TRBD1. CDR1 and CDR2 (germline): MDHEN, SYDVKM. Unmatched junction bases numbered 8, after V lost 10 bases and J lost 8 bases. The CDR3 is 13 residues long. The CDR3 bases are TGTGCCACAGGACAGGGGGATACATACACCATATATTTT. This translates into CATGQGDTYTIYF.

The gene calls are TRBV7-2 and TRBJ2-2, with 9 positions matching TRBD2. The V gene's germline CDR1 is SGHTA and CDR2 FQGNSA. After removal of 4 bases from V and 4 bases from J, the junction contained 7 bases not matched to a gene. The CDR3 is 16 residues long. The DNA for the CDR3 is TGTGCCAGCAGCTCTAAACTAGCGGGTACCACCGGGGAGCTGTTTTTT. The encoded protein is CASSSKLAGTTGELFF.

This clone was seen a handful of times. The V gene is TRBV28, the J gene TRBJ1-6; D gene ambiguous. This CDR3 contains 12 residues. The V end lost 9 bases, the J end lost 8 bases, and 11 bases lay between the germline ends. Germline values: CDR1 MDHEN, CDR2 SYDVKM. The DNA of the CDR3 is TGTGCCAGTACCAGCACCGATTCACCCCTCCACTTT. It yields the protein CASTSTDSPLHF.

The chain employs TRBV5-1 and TRBJ2-1, with D possibly TRBD2 on 6 matching bases. CDR3 length: 16 residues. V lost 0 bases, J lost 4 bases, and 14 bases lay in between. Per germline, CDR1 SGHRS and CDR2 YFSETQ. The chain's CDR3 is CASSLDRGVIYNEQFF. The CDR3 DNA reads TGCGCCAGCAGCTTGGATCGCGGGGTTATATACAATGAGCAGTTCTTC.

The V call is TRBV7-9, the J call TRBJ1-2; no clear D gene. There are 15 residues in the CDR3. Per germline, CDR1 SEHNR and CDR2 FQNEAQ (reference sequence). With 5 bases removed from V and 4 bases from J, the gap between germline ends came to 17 bases. This CDR3 reads CASSPGNLESYGYTF. The CDR3, as DNA: TGTGCCAGCAGCCCGGGAAACTTAGAGAGCTATGGCTACACCTTC.

The rearrangement links TRBV5-6 to TRBJ2-3; D might be TRBD2 (6 bases). Germline CDR1 SGHDT, CDR2 YYEEEE. The CDR3 sequence is 16 residues long. Trimming shortened V by 0 bases and J by 3 bases, and 14 bases separated the two germline ends. The CDR3 loop reads CASSLAAGTPTDTQYF. DNA of the CDR3: TGTGCCAGCAGCTTGGCCGCGGGAACACCTACAGATACGCAGTATTTT.

This sequence joins TRBV5-1 and TRBJ2-3, with D possibly matching TRBD1 (8 bases). The germline V gene has CDR1 SGHRS and CDR2 YFSETQ. The CDR3 consists of 16 residues. V shed 3 bases and J shed 0 bases, with 14 bases lying between them. CDR3 sequence (DNA): TGCGCCAGCAGCTCCCTACAGGGGGGGAGCACAGATACGCAGTATTTT. Encoded protein: CASSSLQGGSTDTQYF.

CDR3 nucleotides: TGTGCCAGCAGCTTAGAGTGGGAGGCACCCCTCCACTTT. This codes for CASSLEWEAPLHF. The chain couples TRBV7-8 to TRBJ1-6; no clear D gene. Germline V gene data show CDR1 as SGHVS and CDR2 as FQNEAQ. The CDR3 runs to 13 residues. Trimming left V 1 base short and J 11 bases short, with 9 bases between.

This rearrangement joins TRBV5-1 to TRBJ2-3; 9 positions agree with TRBD1. Trimming took 5 bases from V and 1 from J; bases not matched to a gene: 8. Per the germline V gene, CDR1 is SGHRS and CDR2 is YFSETQ. The CDR3 is 16 amino acids. The CDR3 nucleotides read TGCGCCAGCAGTCTCACCGGGACAGGGCGCACAGATACGCAGTATTTT. Translation: CASSLTGTGRTDTQYF.

This clone has a single count. The chain links TRBV11-2 to TRBJ1-5, with a possible D match to TRBD1 (5 bases). Per the germline V gene, CDR1 is SGHAT and CDR2 is FQNNGV. V was pared by 3 bases and J by 5 bases, with 11 bases between. The CDR3 has 14 amino acids. The CDR3 DNA sequence: TGTGCCAGCAGCTTCTCGGGGGGGGATCAGCCCCAGCATTTT. Translating gives CASSFSGGDQPQHF.

V usage is TRBV6-1 and J usage is TRBJ2-7; unclear D gene. Trimming took 5 bases from V and 4 from J, leaving 21 bases between them. Germline lookup yields CDR1 MNHNS and CDR2 SASEGT. The CDR3 runs to 16 residues. CDR3: CASSQETELPLYEQYV. CDR3 coding DNA: TGTGCCAGCAGTCAAGAGACGGAATTACCACTATACGAGCAGTACGTC.

This rearrangement joins TRBV9 to TRBJ2-6; D remains ambiguous. V was clipped by 0 bases and J by 4 bases, with 2 bases between them. The CDR3 contains 13 residues. Per germline, CDR1 SGDLS and CDR2 YYNGEE. CDR3 sequence: CASSVAGANVLTF. The CDR3 DNA is TGTGCCAGCAGCGTAGCCGGGGCCAACGTCCTGACTTTC.

The DNA of the CDR3 is TGTGCCAGCAGCGAACAGGGGGCGAGCAATCAGCCCCAGCATTTT. As protein: CASSEQGASNQPQHF. The chain combines TRBV9 with TRBJ1-5, with TRBD1 matching 9 bases. This CDR3 is 15 amino acids long. The germline V gene encodes CDR1 SGDLS and CDR2 YYNGEE. After removal of 3 bases from V and 1 base from J, the junction contained 2 bases not matched to a gene. The whole variable domain, filled in from reference TRBV9 and TRBJ1-5, reads DSGVTQTPKHLITATGQRVTLRCSPRSGDLSVYWYQQSLDQGLQFLIQYYNGEERAKGNILERFSAQQFPDLHSELNLSSLELGDSALYFCASSEQGASNQPQHFGDGTRLSIL.

This chain links TRBV10-2 with TRBJ2-5; possible D gene TRBD2, 5 bases. Trimming left V 2 bases short and J 2 bases short, with 6 bases between. CDR3 size: 13 residues. Germline CDR1 WSHSY, CDR2 SAAADI. The CDR3 region has the DNA TGCGCCAGCAGTGAGGGGAGACAAGAGACCCAGTACTTC. It specifies CASSEGRQETQYF.

The rearrangement joins TRBV7-3 to TRBJ1-6; possible D gene TRBD1, 6 bases. Trimming removed 3 bases at V and 11 bases at J, with 11 bases between. This CDR3 has 13 amino acids. Germline V gene data show CDR1 as SGHTA and CDR2 as FQGTGA. The CDR3 here is CASSLMPGAPLHF. CDR3 coding DNA: TGTGCCAGCAGCTTGATGCCAGGGGCACCCCTCCACTTT.